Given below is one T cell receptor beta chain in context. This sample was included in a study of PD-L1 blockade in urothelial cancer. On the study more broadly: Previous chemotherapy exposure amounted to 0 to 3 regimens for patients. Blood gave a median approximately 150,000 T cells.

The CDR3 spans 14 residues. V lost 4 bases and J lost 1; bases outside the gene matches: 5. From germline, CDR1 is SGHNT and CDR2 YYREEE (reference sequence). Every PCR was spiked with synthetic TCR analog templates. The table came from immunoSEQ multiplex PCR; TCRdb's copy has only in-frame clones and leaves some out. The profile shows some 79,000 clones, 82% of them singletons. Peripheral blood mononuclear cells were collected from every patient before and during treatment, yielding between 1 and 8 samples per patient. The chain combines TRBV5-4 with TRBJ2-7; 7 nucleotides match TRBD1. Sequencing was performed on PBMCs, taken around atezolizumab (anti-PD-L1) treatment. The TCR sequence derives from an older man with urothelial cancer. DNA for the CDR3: TGTGCCAGCAGCACGTACAGGGGTTCCTACGAGCAGTACTTC. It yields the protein CASSTYRGSYEQYF.